This T cell receptor beta chain was profiled in a study of T-cell reconstitution after alpha-beta-depleted transplantation in children. Germline loops: CDR1 SEHNR, CDR2 FQNEAQ (reference sequence). V dropped 5 bases and J dropped 5 bases, with 19 bases sitting between them. This CDR3 is built from 15 residues. Unique molecular identifiers tagged the TCRbeta library. TCRdb itself ran the PCR reads through MiXCR, one entry per CDR3 protein. The top ten clones hold under 6% of a sample with fewer than 1 million distinct CDR3 sequences, around 17% of them seen once. The sequence was collected from a male patient younger than 18 who had a stem cell transplant for acute lymphoblastic leukemia, so the T cells may come from the graft donor. The specimen comprised PBMCs, mostly from graft donor cells, sampled 360 days after TCRalphabeta/CD19-depleted stem cell transplant. The J gene is TRBJ2-7, the V gene TRBV7-9, with D perhaps matching TRBD1 or TRBD2 (5 bases each). CDR3 DNA sequence: TGTGCCAGCAGCCCAGGTCCGGGACCTCAGAACGAGCAGTACTTC. It codes for CASSPGPGPQNEQYF.